This record concerns one T cell receptor (beta chain) sequence. Sequencing used immunoSEQ multiplex PCR; TCRdb keeps in-frame clones, though not all of them. Seen here are 95,000 to 100,000 clones, about four fifths observed once, and the top ten hold under 7%. This sample was taken from a study of OX40 agonist ivuxolimab in advanced cancers. Study-wide background: Aged about 23 to 80 with a mean of roughly 65 years, they were almost 85% male. Prior anti-PD-1, anti-PD-L1 or anti-CTLA-4 therapy did not bar entry, and around 39% had some.

The CDR3 spans 15 residues. With V trimmed by 0 bases and J by 6 bases, 7 bases remained unmatched. Germline CDR1 GTSNPN, CDR2 SVGIG (reference sequence). This sample comprised CD4+ or CD8+ T cells sorted from blood, obtained in a trial of the OX40 agonist ivuxolimab. The rearrangement joins TRBV30 to TRBJ1-4; 7 nucleotides agree with TRBD1. This receptor was taken from an adult with an advanced solid tumor such as melanoma, head and neck, liver or kidney cancer. CDR3 bases: TGTGCCTGGAGTGTACCAAGGGGGCCCTATGAAAAACTGTTTTTT. Translated, it gives CAWSVPRGPYEKLFF. The whole variable domain, filled in from reference TRBV30 and TRBJ1-4, reads SQTIHQWPATLVQPVGSPLSLECTVEGTSNPNLYWYRQAAGRGLQLLFYSVGIGQISSEVPQNLSASRPQDRQFILSSKKLLLSDSGFYLCAWSVPRGPYEKLFFGSGTQLSVL.